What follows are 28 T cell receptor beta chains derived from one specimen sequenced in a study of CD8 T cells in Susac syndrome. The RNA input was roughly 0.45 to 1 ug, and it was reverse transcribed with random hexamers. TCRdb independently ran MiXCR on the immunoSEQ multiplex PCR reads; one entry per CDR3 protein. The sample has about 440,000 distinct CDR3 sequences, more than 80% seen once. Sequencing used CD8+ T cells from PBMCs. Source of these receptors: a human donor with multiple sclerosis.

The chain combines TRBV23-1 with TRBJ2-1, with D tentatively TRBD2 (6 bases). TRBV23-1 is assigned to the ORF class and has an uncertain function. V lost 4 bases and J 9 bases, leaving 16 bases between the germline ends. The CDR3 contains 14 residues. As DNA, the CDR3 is TGCGCCAGCAGTCCGGGTGGGGGGAACGGTGAGCAGTTCTTC. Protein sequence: CASSPGGGNGEQFF.

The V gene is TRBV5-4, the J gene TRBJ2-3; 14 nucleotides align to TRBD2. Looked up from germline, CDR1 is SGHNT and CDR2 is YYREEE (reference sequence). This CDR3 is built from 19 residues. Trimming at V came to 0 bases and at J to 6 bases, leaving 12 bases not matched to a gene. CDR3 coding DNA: TGTGCCAGCAGCTTGGGACTAGCGGGGGGGCCACTTCAGCAGGATACGCAGTATTTT. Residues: CASSLGLAGGPLQQDTQYF. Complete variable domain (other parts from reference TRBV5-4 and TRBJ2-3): ETGVTQSPTHLIKTRGQQVTLRCSSQSGHNTVSWYQQALGQGPQFIFQYYREEENGRGNFPPRFSGLQFPNYSSELNVNALELDDSALYLCASSLGLAGGPLQQDTQYFGPGTRLTVL.

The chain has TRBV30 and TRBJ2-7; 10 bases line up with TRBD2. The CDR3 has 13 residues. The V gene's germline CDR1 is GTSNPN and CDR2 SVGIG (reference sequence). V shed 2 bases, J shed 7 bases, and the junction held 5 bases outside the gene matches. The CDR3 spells CAWSIVAGGEQYF. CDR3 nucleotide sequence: TGTGCCTGGAGTATAGTAGCGGGAGGTGAGCAGTACTTC.

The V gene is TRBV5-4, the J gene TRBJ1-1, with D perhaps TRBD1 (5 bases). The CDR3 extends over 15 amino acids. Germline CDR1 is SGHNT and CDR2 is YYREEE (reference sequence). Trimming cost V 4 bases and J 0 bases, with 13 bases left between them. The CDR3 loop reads CASSEPGLLNTEAFF. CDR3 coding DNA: TGTGCCAGCAGCGAACCGGGACTCTTGAACACTGAAGCTTTCTTT.

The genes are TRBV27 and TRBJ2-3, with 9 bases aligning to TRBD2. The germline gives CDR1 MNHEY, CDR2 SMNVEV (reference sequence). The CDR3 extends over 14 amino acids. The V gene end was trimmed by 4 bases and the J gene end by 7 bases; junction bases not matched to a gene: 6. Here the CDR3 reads CASSSLAGPYTQYF. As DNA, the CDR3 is TGTGCCAGCAGTTCCCTAGCGGGACCTTATACGCAGTATTTT.

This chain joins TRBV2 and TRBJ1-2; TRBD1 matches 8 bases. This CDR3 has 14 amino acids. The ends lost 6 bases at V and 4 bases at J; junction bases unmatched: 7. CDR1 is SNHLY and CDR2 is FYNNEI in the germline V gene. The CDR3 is CASSTQGAGYGYTF. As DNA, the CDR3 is TGTGCCAGCAGCACCCAGGGGGCCGGCTATGGCTACACCTTC.

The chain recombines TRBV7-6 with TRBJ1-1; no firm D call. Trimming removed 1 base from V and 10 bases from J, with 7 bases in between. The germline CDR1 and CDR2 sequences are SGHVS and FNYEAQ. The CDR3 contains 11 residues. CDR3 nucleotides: TGTGCCAGCAGCTTAGGAGGGTTAGCTTTCTTT. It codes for CASSLGGLAFF. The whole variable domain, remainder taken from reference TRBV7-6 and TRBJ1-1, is GAGVSQSPRYKVTKRGQDVALRCDPISGHVSLYWYRQALGQGPEFLTYFNYEAQQDKSGLPNDRFSAERPEGSISTLTIQRTEQRDSAMYRCASSLGGLAFFGQGTRLTVV.

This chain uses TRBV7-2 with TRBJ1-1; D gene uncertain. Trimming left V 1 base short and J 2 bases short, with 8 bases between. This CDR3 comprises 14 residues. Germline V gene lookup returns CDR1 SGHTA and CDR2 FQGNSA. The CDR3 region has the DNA TGTGCCAGCAGCTTAGATCAGTTCAACACTGAAGCTTTCTTT. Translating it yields CASSLDQFNTEAFF.

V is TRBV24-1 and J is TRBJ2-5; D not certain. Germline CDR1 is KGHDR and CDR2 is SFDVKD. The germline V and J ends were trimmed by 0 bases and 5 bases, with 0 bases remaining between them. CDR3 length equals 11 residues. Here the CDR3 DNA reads TGTGCCACCAGTGATTTGGAGACCCAGTACTTC. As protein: CATSDLETQYF.

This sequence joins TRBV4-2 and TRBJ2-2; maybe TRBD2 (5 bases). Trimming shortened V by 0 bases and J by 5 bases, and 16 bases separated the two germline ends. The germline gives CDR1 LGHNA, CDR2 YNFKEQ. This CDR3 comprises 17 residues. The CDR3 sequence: CASSQERAVLRTGELFF. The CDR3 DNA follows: TGTGCCAGCAGCCAAGAGAGGGCGGTATTGAGGACCGGGGAGCTGTTTTTT.

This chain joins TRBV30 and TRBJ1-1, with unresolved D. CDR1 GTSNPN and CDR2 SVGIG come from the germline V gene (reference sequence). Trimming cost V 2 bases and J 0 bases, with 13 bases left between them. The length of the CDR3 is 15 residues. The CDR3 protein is CAWSWTGIMNTEAFF. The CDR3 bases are TGTGCCTGGAGTTGGACGGGGATAATGAACACTGAAGCTTTCTTT.

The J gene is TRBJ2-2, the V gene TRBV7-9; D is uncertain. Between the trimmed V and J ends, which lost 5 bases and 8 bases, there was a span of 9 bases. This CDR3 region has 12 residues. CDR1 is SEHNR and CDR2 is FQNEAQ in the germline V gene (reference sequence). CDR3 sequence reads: CASSPLLGELFF. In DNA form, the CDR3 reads TGTGCCAGCAGCCCCCTTCTAGGGGAGCTGTTTTTT.

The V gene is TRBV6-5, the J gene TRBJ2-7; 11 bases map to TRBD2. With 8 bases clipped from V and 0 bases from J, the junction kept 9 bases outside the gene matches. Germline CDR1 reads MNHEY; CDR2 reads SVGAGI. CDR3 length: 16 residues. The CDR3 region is CASRWTSGSYSYEQYF. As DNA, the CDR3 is TGTGCCAGCCGTTGGACTAGCGGGTCCTACTCCTACGAGCAGTACTTC.

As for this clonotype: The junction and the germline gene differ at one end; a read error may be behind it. CDR3 DNA: TGTGCCAGCAGTCAGACAGCAACTAATGAAAAACTGTTTTTT. Translation: CASSQTATNEKLFF. The chain carries TRBV4-1 and TRBJ1-4; possibly TRBD1 for D (5 bases). This CDR3 has 14 amino acids. CDR1 and CDR2 from the germline V gene are MGHRA and YSYEKL.

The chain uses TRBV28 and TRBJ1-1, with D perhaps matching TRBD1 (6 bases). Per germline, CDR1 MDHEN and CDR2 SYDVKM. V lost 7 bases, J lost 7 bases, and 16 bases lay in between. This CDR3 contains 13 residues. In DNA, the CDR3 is TGTGCCAGCACCCGGCCCGGGGGCCGTGAAGCTTTCTTT. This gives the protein CASTRPGGREAFF.

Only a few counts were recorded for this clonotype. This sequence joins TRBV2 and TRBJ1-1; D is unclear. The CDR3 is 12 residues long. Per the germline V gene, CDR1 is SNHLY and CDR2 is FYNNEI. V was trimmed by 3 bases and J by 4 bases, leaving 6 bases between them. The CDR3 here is CASSDLGTEAFF. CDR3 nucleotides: TGTGCCAGCAGTGATCTGGGCACTGAAGCTTTCTTT.

In nucleotides, the CDR3 is TGTGCCACGGCCTCCATAGCGGGAGCAACAGATACGCAGTATTTT. Its translation is CATASIAGATDTQYF. The rearrangement links TRBV15 to TRBJ2-3, with 9 nucleotides matching TRBD2. This CDR3 is 15 amino acids long. Germline lookup yields CDR1 LNHNV and CDR2 YYDKDF (reference sequence). With 9 bases clipped from V and 3 bases from J, the junction kept 10 bases outside the gene matches.

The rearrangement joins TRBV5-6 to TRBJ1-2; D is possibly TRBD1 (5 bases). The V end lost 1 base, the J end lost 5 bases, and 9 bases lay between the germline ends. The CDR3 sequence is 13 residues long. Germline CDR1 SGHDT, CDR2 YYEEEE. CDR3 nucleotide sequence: TGTGCCAGCAGCTTGTGGGGGGATTATGGCTACACCTTC. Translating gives CASSLWGDYGYTF.

As DNA, the CDR3 is TGTGCCAGCAGCTTAACAGGGTCTCTGGGCTACACCTTC. This translates into CASSLTGSLGYTF. This chain links TRBV5-4 with TRBJ1-2; D might be TRBD1 (6 bases). Germline V gene data show CDR1 as SGHNT and CDR2 as YYREEE (reference sequence). CDR3 length: 13 residues. Trimming removed 2 bases at V and 8 bases at J, with 13 bases between.

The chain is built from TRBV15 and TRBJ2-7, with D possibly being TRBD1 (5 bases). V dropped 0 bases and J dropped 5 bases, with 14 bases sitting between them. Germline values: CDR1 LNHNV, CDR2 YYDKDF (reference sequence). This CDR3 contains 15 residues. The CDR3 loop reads CATSRDLGRGNEQYF. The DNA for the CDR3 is TGTGCCACCAGCAGAGATCTGGGGCGCGGCAACGAGCAGTACTTC.

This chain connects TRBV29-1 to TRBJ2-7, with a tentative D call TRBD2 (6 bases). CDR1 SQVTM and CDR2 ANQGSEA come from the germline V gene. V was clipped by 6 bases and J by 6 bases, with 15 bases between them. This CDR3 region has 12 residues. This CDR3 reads CSVVGGIGEQYF. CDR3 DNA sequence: TGCAGCGTGGTTGGGGGGATCGGCGAGCAGTACTTC.

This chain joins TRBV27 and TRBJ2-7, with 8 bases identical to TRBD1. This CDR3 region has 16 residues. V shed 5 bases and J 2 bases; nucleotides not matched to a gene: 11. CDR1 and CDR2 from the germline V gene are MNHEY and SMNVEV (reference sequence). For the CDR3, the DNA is TGTGCCAGCAGTAAGACTAGGGACAGGAACCCCTACGAGCAGTACTTC. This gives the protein CASSKTRDRNPYEQYF.

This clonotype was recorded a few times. Here the CDR3 DNA reads TGTGCCAGCAGTTTTGGGCAGGGTGGCAATCAGCCCCAGCATTTT. Translation: CASSFGQGGNQPQHF. The rearrangement uses TRBV12-3 or TRBV12-4 and TRBJ1-5, with TRBD1 as a possible D gene (5 bases). Trimming removed 3 bases from V and 2 bases from J, with 11 bases in between. There are 15 residues in the CDR3.

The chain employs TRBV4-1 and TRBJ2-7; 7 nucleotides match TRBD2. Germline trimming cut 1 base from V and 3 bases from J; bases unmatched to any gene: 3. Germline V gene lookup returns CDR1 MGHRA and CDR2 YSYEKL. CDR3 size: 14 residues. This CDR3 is CASSQGGGIYEQYF. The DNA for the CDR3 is TGCGCCAGCAGCCAAGGGGGAGGGATCTACGAGCAGTACTTC.

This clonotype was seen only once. The CDR3 bases are TGTGCCAGCAGCTGGGACCAGACAGGTTTCGGCTATGGCTACACCTTC. It translates to CASSWDQTGFGYGYTF. The V and J genes are TRBV5-6 and TRBJ1-2; D is perhaps TRBD1 (6 bases). Germline lookup yields CDR1 SGHDT and CDR2 YYEEEE. This CDR3 contains 16 residues. V lost 3 bases and J lost 4, with 19 bases in between.

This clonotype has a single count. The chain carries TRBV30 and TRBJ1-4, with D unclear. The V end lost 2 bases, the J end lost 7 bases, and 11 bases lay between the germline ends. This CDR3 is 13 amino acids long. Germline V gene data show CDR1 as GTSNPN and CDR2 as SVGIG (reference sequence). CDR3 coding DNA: TGTGCCTGGAGTCGCGACCGGAGTGAAAAACTGTTTTTT. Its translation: CAWSRDRSEKLFF. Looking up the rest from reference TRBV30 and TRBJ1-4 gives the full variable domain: SQTIHQWPATLVQPVGSPLSLECTVEGTSNPNLYWYRQAAGRGLQLLFYSVGIGQISSEVPQNLSASRPQDRQFILSSKKLLLSDSGFYLCAWSRDRSEKLFFGSGTQLSVL.

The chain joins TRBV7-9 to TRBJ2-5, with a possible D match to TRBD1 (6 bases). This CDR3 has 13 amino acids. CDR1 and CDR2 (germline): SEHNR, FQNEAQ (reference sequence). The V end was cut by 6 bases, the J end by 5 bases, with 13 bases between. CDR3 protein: CASRTGLGETQYF. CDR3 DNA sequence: TGTGCCAGCAGAACAGGGTTGGGGGAGACCCAGTACTTC. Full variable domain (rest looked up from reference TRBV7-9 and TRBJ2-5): DTGVSQNPRHKITKRGQNVTFRCDPISEHNRLYWYRQTLGQGPEFLTYFQNEAQLEKSRLLSDRFSAERPKGSFSTLEIQRTEQGDSAMYLCASRTGLGETQYFGPGTRLLVL.

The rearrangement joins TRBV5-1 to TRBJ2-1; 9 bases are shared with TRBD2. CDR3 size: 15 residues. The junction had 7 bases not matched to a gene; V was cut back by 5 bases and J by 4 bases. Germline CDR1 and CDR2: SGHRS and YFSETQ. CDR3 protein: CASRVEREEYNEQFF. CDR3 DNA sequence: TGCGCCAGCAGGGTAGAGCGGGAGGAGTACAATGAGCAGTTCTTC.